Below, 30 T cell receptor beta chains from the same sample are listed, as sequenced in a study of T cell responses to AZD1222 COVID-19 vaccine. Only in-frame clones appear in the TCRdb table, and some are missing; sequencing was by immunoSEQ multiplex PCR. Altogether over 100,000 clones are present, nearly 90% being singletons, with the ten largest covering about 15%. The sample here was peripheral blood, taken on day 0 of AZD1222 vaccination. These receptors were obtained from an adult in good health.

The chain employs TRBV11-3 and TRBJ2-1, with D perhaps being TRBD1 or TRBD2 (5 bases each). V lost 2 bases and J lost 2, with 10 bases in between. Germline assignment: CDR1 SGHNT and CDR2 YENEEA. CDR3 length equals 15 residues. CDR3 nucleotide sequence: TGTGCCAGCAGCTTATTCTTGGGGGCCTACAATGAGCAGTTCTTC. It is translated as CASSLFLGAYNEQFF.

J is TRBJ2-3 and V is TRBV12-3 or TRBV12-4, with unresolved D. CDR3 length: 13 amino acids. V was shortened by 7 bases and J by 3 bases, with 11 bases between the two germline ends. CDR3 bases: TGTGCCAGCACCGGGCTCTTAACAGATACGCAGTATTTT. Its protein product is CASTGLLTDTQYF.

This chain links TRBV28 with TRBJ1-6; D call uncertain. V lost 6 bases to trimming and J lost 9 bases, with 9 bases between them. The CDR3 is 12 amino acids. The germline gives CDR1 MDHEN, CDR2 SYDVKM. The CDR3 coding sequence is TGTGCCAGCAGAGAGGGCCTTTCACCCCTCCACTTT. Protein: CASREGLSPLHF.

This chain links TRBV18 with TRBJ1-1; tentative D call: TRBD1 (6 bases). This CDR3 has 15 residues. Germline-derived CDR1 and CDR2 are KGHSH and LQKENI. V gave up 3 bases and J gave up 5 bases, with 16 bases separating them. The CDR3 coding sequence is TGTGCCAGCTCACCCGGGTGGGGGGCGCAAACTGAAGCTTTCTTT. Encoded protein: CASSPGWGAQTEAFF.

This clone has just a few counts. The rearrangement links TRBV3-1 (or the pseudogene TRBV3-2) to TRBJ2-7; D is uncertain. V lost 5 bases and J lost 4, with 9 bases in between. Germline CDR1 is LGHDT and CDR2 is YNNKEL (reference sequence). This CDR3 contains 12 residues. The CDR3 coding sequence is TGTGCCAGCAGCTATACTTGGTACGAGCAGTACTTC. It translates to CASSYTWYEQYF.

The chain carries TRBV11-2 and TRBJ2-1; 12 bases are a match to TRBD2. The junction had 5 bases not matched to a gene; V was cut back by 4 bases and J by 1 base. This CDR3 is 17 amino acids long. CDR1 is SGHAT and CDR2 is FQNNGV in the germline V gene. The CDR3, as DNA: TGTGCCAGCAGCTACGCTAGCGGGAGGGGATCCTACAATGAGCAGTTCTTC. This gives the protein CASSYASGRGSYNEQFF.

The chain joins TRBV30 to TRBJ1-4, with 7 positions matching TRBD1. V was clipped by 5 bases and J by 7 bases; unmatched bases: 13. CDR1 is GTSNPN and CDR2 is SVGIG in the germline V gene (reference sequence). This CDR3 has 15 residues. This CDR3 reads CAWDPTGTAAEKLFF. The CDR3 region has the DNA TGTGCCTGGGATCCTACCGGGACAGCTGCTGAAAAACTGTTTTTT.

J is TRBJ1-2 and V is TRBV6-1; D is undetermined. Per germline, CDR1 MNHNS and CDR2 SASEGT. The V and J ends lost 0 bases and 6 bases respectively, with 8 bases between them. This CDR3 has 13 amino acids. DNA for the CDR3: TGTGCCAGCAGTGAAGCGGGAAGGGATGGCTACACCTTC. This sequence encodes CASSEAGRDGYTF.

The gene calls are TRBV15 and TRBJ2-2; D gene ambiguous. V gave up 0 bases and J gave up 2 bases, with 7 bases separating them. The V gene's germline CDR1 is LNHNV and CDR2 YYDKDF (reference sequence). The CDR3 spans 15 residues. CDR3 protein: CATSRERQNTGELFF. The CDR3, as DNA: TGTGCCACCAGCAGAGAAAGGCAAAACACCGGGGAGCTGTTTTTT.

The chain uses TRBV18 and TRBJ2-1; D ambiguous. This CDR3 region has 16 residues. Germline values: CDR1 KGHSH, CDR2 LQKENI. V was shortened by 4 bases and J by 0 bases, with 13 bases between the two germline ends. CDR3 in amino acids: CASSRDLLSSYNEQFF. The CDR3 DNA follows: TGTGCCAGCTCACGCGACTTGTTGAGCTCCTACAATGAGCAGTTCTTC.

The chain employs TRBV2 and TRBJ1-5; D unclear. The CDR3 loop spans 13 amino acids. V was shortened by 1 base and J by 5 bases, with 6 bases between the two germline ends. Germline loops: CDR1 SNHLY, CDR2 FYNNEI. The CDR3 nucleotides read TGTGCCAGCAGTGAAGAGTGGGATCAGCCCCAGCATTTT. Translated: CASSEEWDQPQHF.

This chain uses TRBV6-5 with TRBJ1-2; D unclear. The V end was cut by 6 bases, the J end by 0 bases, with 8 bases between. Germline V gene data show CDR1 as MNHEY and CDR2 as SVGAGI. CDR3 length: 13 amino acids. CDR3 DNA: TGTGCCAGCAGATCCGGGACTAACTATGGCTACACCTTC. It specifies CASRSGTNYGYTF.

This clone was counted a single time. The rearrangement joins TRBV7-9 to TRBJ1-1; D may be TRBD1 (5 bases). The CDR3 has 15 amino acids. Germline CDR1 reads SEHNR; CDR2 reads FQNEAQ (reference sequence). V gave up 2 bases and J gave up 0 bases, with 10 bases separating them. The CDR3 coding sequence is TGTGCCAGCAGCTTACCAGGGACCATGAACACTGAAGCTTTCTTT. This codes for CASSLPGTMNTEAFF.

V is TRBV5-1 and J is TRBJ1-4; 8 nucleotides match TRBD1. This CDR3 has 15 amino acids. The germline CDR1 and CDR2 sequences are SGHRS and YFSETQ. Losses at the gene ends were 4 bases for V and 8 bases for J; bases not matched to a gene: 10. CDR3 in amino acids: CASSRTGTGVEKLFF. For the CDR3, the DNA is TGCGCCAGCAGCCGAACCGGGACAGGAGTCGAAAAACTGTTTTTT.

The chain joins TRBV28 to TRBJ2-3, with D uncertain. The germline V gene encodes CDR1 MDHEN and CDR2 SYDVKM. CDR3 size: 11 residues. The ends were cut back, 5 bases at V and 6 bases at J, with 6 bases in the middle. In nucleotides, the CDR3 is TGTGCCAGCAGTGGGCGCGATACGCAGTATTTT. Protein: CASSGRDTQYF.

The rearrangement joins TRBV29-1 to TRBJ1-1, with D unresolved. The CDR3 totals 13 residues. Germline-derived CDR1 and CDR2 are SQVTM and ANQGSEA. Trimming stripped 4 bases from V and 0 bases from J, with 9 bases between. The CDR3 DNA is TGCAGCGTTGTTCCCCAAATGAACACTGAAGCTTTCTTT. It encodes CSVVPQMNTEAFF.

V gene TRBV27 combines with J gene TRBJ1-6, with D unclear. Deletions cut 6 bases from V and 8 bases from J, with 14 bases between. Germline V gene lookup returns CDR1 MNHEY and CDR2 SMNVEV (reference sequence). The CDR3 loop spans 14 amino acids. The CDR3 loop reads CASSRDGGDSPLHF. The CDR3 nucleotides read TGTGCCAGCAGCCGTGACGGAGGAGATTCACCCCTCCACTTT.

This rearrangement joins TRBV11-2 to TRBJ2-1; 8 nucleotides align to TRBD2. The CDR3 is 15 residues long. The germline V gene encodes CDR1 SGHAT and CDR2 FQNNGV. With V trimmed by 5 bases and J by 9 bases, 12 bases remained unmatched. CDR3 sequence (DNA): TGTGCCAGCAGCCTCGAGGGACTAGAGGCCCTTGAGCAGTTCTTC. Translation gives CASSLEGLEALEQFF.

This clone has only one observation. The rearrangement joins TRBV5-1 to TRBJ2-7; 13 nucleotides line up with TRBD2. J gave up 0 bases and V 4 bases, and 10 bases lay outside the gene matches. The germline CDR1 and CDR2 sequences are SGHRS and YFSETQ. This CDR3 has 18 amino acids. Written as DNA, the CDR3 is TGCGCCAGCAGCACCGGACTAGCGGGGGCCCCCTCCTCCTACGAGCAGTACTTC. It yields the protein CASSTGLAGAPSSYEQYF.

The chain recombines TRBV6-4 with TRBJ2-1; 13 bases map to TRBD2. From germline, CDR1 is MRHNA and CDR2 SNTAGT. The CDR3 length is 18 residues. J gave up 5 bases and V 0 bases, and 7 bases lay outside the gene matches. CDR3 residues: CASSDSNEGTSGDNEQFF. CDR3 DNA: TGTGCCAGCAGTGACTCCAATGAAGGGACTAGCGGGGACAATGAGCAGTTCTTC.

The rearrangement uses TRBV30 and TRBJ1-3; D unresolved. Looked up from germline, CDR1 is GTSNPN and CDR2 is SVGIG (reference sequence). This CDR3 is built from 12 residues. V shed 4 bases and J shed 3 bases, with 7 bases lying between them. This CDR3 reads CAWTLGGNTIYF. For the CDR3, the DNA is TGTGCCTGGACCCTGGGTGGAAACACCATATATTTT.

In regard to this clone: One end of the junction is discordant with germline, which a read error may explain. V and J are TRBV20-1 and TRBJ2-1; 7 bases map to TRBD2. This CDR3 is built from 11 residues. Germline loops: CDR1 DFQATT, CDR2 SNEGSKA (reference sequence). CDR3 in amino acids: CSASRGVDAIF. CDR3 nucleotides: TGCAGTGCTAGTCGGGGGGTAGACGCCATCTTC.

The chain has TRBV7-2 and TRBJ2-1; 12 bases fit TRBD2. From germline, CDR1 is SGHTA and CDR2 FQGNSA. V lost 1 base to trimming and J lost 4 bases; unmatched junction nucleotides: 8. The length of the CDR3 is 18 residues. The CDR3 protein is CASSLGRLAGEIYNEQFF. Here the CDR3 DNA reads TGTGCCAGCAGCTTAGGAAGACTAGCGGGGGAGATTTACAATGAGCAGTTCTTC.

The V call is TRBV18, the J call TRBJ2-7; a possible D gene is TRBD2 (7 bases). CDR1 is KGHSH and CDR2 is LQKENI in the germline V gene. V lost 1 base, J lost 0 bases, and 13 bases lay in between. This CDR3 region has 16 residues. CDR3 sequence reads: CASSPRGRGASYEQYF. The CDR3 DNA reads as TGTGCCAGCTCACCACGAGGGAGGGGGGCCTCCTACGAGCAGTACTTC. Variable domain in full (rest from reference TRBV18 and TRBJ2-7): NAGVMQNPRHLVRRRGQEARLRCSPMKGHSHVYWYRQLPEEGLKFMVYLQKENIIDESGMPKERFSAEFPKEGPSILRIQQVVRGDSAAYFCASSPRGRGASYEQYFGPGTRLTVT.

By proportion, this clone is medium-sized (0.01 to 0.1%). The chain employs TRBV29-1 and TRBJ1-3; D is ambiguous. This CDR3 comprises 12 residues. From germline, CDR1 is SQVTM and CDR2 ANQGSEA. V was clipped by 4 bases and J by 4 bases, with 8 bases between them. The CDR3 nucleotides read TGCAGCGTTGGTGGAGGCGGAAACACCATATATTTT. Its protein is CSVGGGGNTIYF.

A single count supports this clone. V and J are TRBV18 and TRBJ1-1; D ambiguous. Trimming pared 8 bases from V and 0 bases from J, leaving 10 bases between. The germline CDR1 and CDR2 sequences are KGHSH and LQKENI. The CDR3 extends over 13 amino acids. CDR3 in DNA: TGTGCCAGCATCGAGTTGGTGAACACTGAAGCTTTCTTT. Translated: CASIELVNTEAFF.

This chain uses TRBV19 with TRBJ1-1; 9 positions agree with TRBD1. Germline V gene data show CDR1 as LNHDA and CDR2 as SQIVND (reference sequence). V gave up 0 bases and J gave up 10 bases; unmatched junction bases: 6. This CDR3 contains 14 residues. CDR3 residues: CASSIENRGRGAFF. The CDR3 bases are TGTGCCAGTAGTATAGAGAACAGGGGGCGCGGAGCTTTCTTT.

The chain couples TRBV5-4 to TRBJ2-7; 10 nucleotides match TRBD1. The V gene's germline CDR1 is SGHNT and CDR2 YYREEE (reference sequence). The V and J ends lost 4 bases and 7 bases, in that order; junction bases with no gene match: 11. This CDR3 has 15 amino acids. DNA for the CDR3: TGTGCCAGCAGCATCGCATCGGGACAGGGGAGGGAGCAGTACTTC. Its translation: CASSIASGQGREQYF.

CDR3 coding DNA: TGCGCCAGCACCAAATTCATTAGGGGGCAAGGCGGGGAGCTGTTTTTT. As protein: CASTKFIRGQGGELFF. This chain uses TRBV5-1 with TRBJ2-2; 7 nucleotides match TRBD1. Germline CDR1 SGHRS, CDR2 YFSETQ. The ends lost 6 bases at V and 7 bases at J; junction bases unmatched: 15. The CDR3 is 16 residues long.

The chain carries TRBV5-1 and TRBJ1-5; D is perhaps TRBD1 (6 bases). Trimming cost V 4 bases and J 2 bases, with 16 bases left between them. CDR1 and CDR2 (germline): SGHRS, YFSETQ. The CDR3 contains 16 residues. This chain's CDR3 is CASSPSGAGGNQPQHF. The CDR3 DNA reads TGCGCCAGCAGCCCGAGCGGGGCAGGGGGCAATCAGCCCCAGCATTTT.